This T cell receptor (beta chain) was captured by sequencing in a study of cytomegalovirus exposure and HLA in healthy donors. The wider study: A preliminary data release comprised tens of millions of unique TCRs obtained from HLA-typed donors. Findings of the study overall: While the bulk of TCR sequences proved rare, some public TCRs turned up in many donors. Later on, an analysis found that several of the most significant clusters appeared to be linked to common viral pathogens, which included parvovirus B19. Indistinguishable V segments such as TRBV6-2 and TRBV6-3 were excluded.

On this clone itself: The antigen is undetermined.

PCR was performed using 60 Vbeta and 13 Jbeta primers. The method was immunoSEQ multiplex PCR; TCRdb's version includes in-frame clones alone and lacks a portion of them. The repertoire has under 200,000 clones, around 80% of them found once; the top ten carry roughly 6.5%. Unmatched junction bases numbered 4, after V lost 5 bases and J lost 0 bases. Germline V gene data show CDR1 as SGHTA and CDR2 as FQGTGA. The CDR3 loop spans 15 amino acids. The receptor was derived from a man aged 45 to 65 in good health and CMV-seropositive. The chain joins TRBV7-3 to TRBJ1-3; TRBD1 matches 7 bases. Sequenced sample: PBMCs. CDR3 protein: CASSLTGASGNTIYF. In nucleotides, the CDR3 is TGTGCCAGCAGCCTTACAGGGGCCTCTGGAAACACCATATATTTT.